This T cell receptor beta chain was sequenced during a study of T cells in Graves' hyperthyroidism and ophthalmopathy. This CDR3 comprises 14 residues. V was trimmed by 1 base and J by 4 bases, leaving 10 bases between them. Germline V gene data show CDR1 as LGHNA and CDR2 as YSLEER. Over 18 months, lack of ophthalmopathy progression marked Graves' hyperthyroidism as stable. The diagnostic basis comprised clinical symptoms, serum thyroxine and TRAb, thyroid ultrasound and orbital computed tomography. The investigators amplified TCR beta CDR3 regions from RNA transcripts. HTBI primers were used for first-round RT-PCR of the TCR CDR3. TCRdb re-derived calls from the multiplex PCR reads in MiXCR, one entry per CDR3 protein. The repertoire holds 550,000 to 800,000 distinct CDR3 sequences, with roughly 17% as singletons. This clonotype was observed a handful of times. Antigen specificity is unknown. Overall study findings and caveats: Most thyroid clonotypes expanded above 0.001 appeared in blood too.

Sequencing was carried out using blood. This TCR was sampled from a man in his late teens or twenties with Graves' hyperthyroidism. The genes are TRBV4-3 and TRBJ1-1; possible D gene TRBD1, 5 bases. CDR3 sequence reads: CASSQAWGGTEAFF. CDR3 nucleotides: TGCGCCAGCAGCCAAGCATGGGGGGGCACTGAAGCTTTCTTT.